One sample yielded the 19 T cell receptor beta chains listed below, sequenced in a study of shared clonotypes between healthy human individuals. TCRdb keeps only in-frame clones here, not all; method: immunoSEQ multiplex PCR. The repertoire includes around 1.4 million clones, around 98.5% of them detected once, and approximately 0.4% sits in the top ten. Material: naive CD4+ T cells sorted from blood. As for subset: CD45RA+ positively selected. The source of these receptors is a man between 25 and 39 years old in good health.

In its sample, this clone was seen once. This sequence joins TRBV7-9 and TRBJ1-5; unclear D gene. The V gene lost 2 bases and the J gene lost 0 bases, with 8 bases spanning the gap. This CDR3 is 15 amino acids long. Germline loops: CDR1 SEHNR, CDR2 FQNEAQ (reference sequence). CDR3 sequence (DNA): TGTGCCAGCAGCTTAAACAGTCATAGCAATCAGCCCCAGCATTTT. Translating gives CASSLNSHSNQPQHF.

This chain links TRBV7-3 with TRBJ1-1; maybe TRBD1 (5 bases). The CDR3 extends over 13 amino acids. Germline-derived CDR1 and CDR2 are SGHTA and FQGTGA. Trimming took 2 bases from V and 7 from J, leaving 11 bases between them. This CDR3 reads CASSLDGALEAFF. In DNA form, the CDR3 reads TGTGCCAGCAGCTTAGACGGGGCTCTTGAAGCTTTCTTT.

The CDR3 DNA is TGTGCCAGCAGTTCAGGGTCGGGAGAGACCCAGTACTTC. This encodes CASSSGSGETQYF. The chain couples TRBV28 to TRBJ2-5, with a possible D match to TRBD1 (5 bases). CDR1 is MDHEN and CDR2 is SYDVKM in the germline V gene. The CDR3 contains 13 residues. V lost 4 bases, J lost 4 bases, and 10 bases lay in between. Complete variable domain (other parts from reference TRBV28 and TRBJ2-5): DVKVTQSSRYLVKRTGEKVFLECVQDMDHENMFWYRQDPGLGLRLIYFSYDVKMKEKGDIPEGYSVSREKKERFSLILESASTNQTSMYLCASSSGSGETQYFGPGTRLLVL.

This clone was seen once. The chain employs TRBV7-8 and TRBJ2-3; no firm D call. The CDR3 is 14 residues long. Germline CDR1 is SGHVS and CDR2 is FQNEAQ. V lost 7 bases to trimming and J lost 6 bases, with 17 bases between them. The CDR3 loop reads CASTTRRGWDTQYF. The CDR3 DNA reads TGTGCCAGCACCACCCGCCGAGGATGGGATACGCAGTATTTT.

The V and J genes are TRBV5-1 and TRBJ2-2; 11 bases are shared with TRBD1. The CDR3 contains 17 residues. Germline V CDR1 and CDR2: SGHRS, YFSETQ. V shed 6 bases, J shed 6 bases, and the junction held 13 bases outside the gene matches. In DNA form, the CDR3 reads TGCGCCAGCACCGACTCTTCGTTGGGACAGGGGGCCGGGGAGCTGTTTTTT. Amino acids: CASTDSSLGQGAGELFF.

This rearrangement joins TRBV5-1 to TRBJ2-2; D is possibly TRBD1 or TRBD2 (6 bases each). The CDR3 consists of 17 residues. Per the germline V gene, CDR1 is SGHRS and CDR2 is YFSETQ. V dropped 4 bases and J dropped 1 base, with 17 bases sitting between them. In nucleotides, the CDR3 is TGCGCCAGCAGCGCGGGGCCGTCCAGGGGGAACACCGGGGAGCTGTTTTTT. Amino acid sequence: CASSAGPSRGNTGELFF.

The chain carries TRBV30 and TRBJ1-1; unclear D gene. Per the germline V gene, CDR1 is GTSNPN and CDR2 is SVGIG (reference sequence). V dropped 0 bases and J dropped 6 bases, with 14 bases sitting between them. The CDR3 totals 14 residues. DNA of the CDR3: TGTGCCTGGAGTGTACATGGCAGATCACCTGAAGCTTTCTTT. Protein: CAWSVHGRSPEAFF.

The gene calls are TRBV10-3 and TRBJ2-5, with a tentative D call TRBD2 (6 bases). The germline V and J ends were trimmed by 4 bases and 7 bases, with 16 bases remaining between them. The CDR3 runs to 14 residues. Germline V gene data show CDR1 as ENHRY and CDR2 as SYGVKD. CDR3 sequence: CAISGPGLPRTQYF. In DNA form, the CDR3 reads TGTGCCATCAGTGGACCGGGACTGCCGAGGACCCAGTACTTC.

The gene calls are TRBV7-2 and TRBJ2-7, with unresolved D. The CDR3 spans 12 residues. The V end lost 3 bases, the J end lost 3 bases, and 6 bases lay between the germline ends. Per germline, CDR1 SGHTA and CDR2 FQGNSA. Written as DNA, the CDR3 is TGTGCCAGCAGCTTTGACATCTACGAGCAGTACTTC. As protein: CASSFDIYEQYF.

The chain has TRBV6-5 and TRBJ2-2, with D perhaps matching TRBD1 (5 bases). V was pared by 2 bases and J by 7 bases, with 11 bases between. The germline V gene encodes CDR1 MNHEY and CDR2 SVGAGI. CDR3 length: 14 residues. The CDR3 protein is CASSYRRGNGELFF. The CDR3 DNA reads as TGTGCCAGCAGTTACCGAAGGGGAAACGGGGAGCTGTTTTTT.

V is TRBV5-4 and J is TRBJ1-1; TRBD1 matches at 9 bases. The CDR3 contains 15 residues. V dropped 8 bases and J dropped 0; count of bases not matched to a gene: 8. Germline CDR1 reads SGHNT; CDR2 reads YYREEE (reference sequence). Here the CDR3 DNA reads TGTGCCAGTTCCGGGACAGGGATCCTGAACACTGAAGCTTTCTTT. This translates into CASSGTGILNTEAFF.

The chain uses TRBV6-6 and TRBJ2-1, with unresolved D. CDR1 is MNHNY and CDR2 is SVGAGI in the germline V gene (reference sequence). The V end was cut by 2 bases, the J end by 9 bases, with 8 bases between. The CDR3 sequence is 12 residues long. The CDR3 DNA reads TGTGCCAGCAGTTACGGTGGAGTTGAGCAGTTCTTC. Its protein is CASSYGGVEQFF.

The chain uses TRBV5-1 and TRBJ2-7, with a weak D call TRBD1 (6 bases). This CDR3 has 15 residues. Trimming shortened V by 3 bases and J by 4 bases, and 17 bases separated the two germline ends. Germline lookup yields CDR1 SGHRS and CDR2 YFSETQ. The CDR3 DNA follows: TGCGCCAGCAGCTCCGAACCGACAGGAAGTTACGAGCAGTACTTC. Translated, it gives CASSSEPTGSYEQYF.

The rearrangement links TRBV5-6 to TRBJ1-3, with D tentatively TRBD1 (5 bases). V was pared by 0 bases and J by 0 bases, with 7 bases between. CDR3 length: 15 amino acids. CDR1 and CDR2 (germline): SGHDT, YYEEEE. CDR3 bases: TGTGCCAGCAGCTTGGACAGGATCTCTGGAAACACCATATATTTT. It codes for CASSLDRISGNTIYF.

The J gene is TRBJ2-1, the V gene TRBV5-1; 7 bases line up with TRBD1. There are 15 residues in the CDR3. Germline values: CDR1 SGHRS, CDR2 YFSETQ. The junction had 5 bases not matched to a gene; V was cut back by 0 bases and J by 5 bases. CDR3 amino acids: CASSLGSGGNNEQFF. The CDR3 bases are TGCGCCAGCAGCTTGGGTTCAGGGGGTAACAATGAGCAGTTCTTC.

This chain connects TRBV5-1 to TRBJ2-7, with TRBD1 identical over 7 bases. The V gene end was trimmed by 0 bases and the J gene end by 0 bases; junction bases not matched to a gene: 12. The CDR3 covers 18 residues. Germline assignment: CDR1 SGHRS and CDR2 YFSETQ. The CDR3 loop is CASSLAHWGRDSSYEQYF. The CDR3 DNA reads as TGCGCCAGCAGCTTGGCCCATTGGGGCAGGGACAGCTCCTACGAGCAGTACTTC.

This rearrangement joins TRBV7-2 to TRBJ1-2; the D gene is possibly TRBD1 (5 bases). Germline V gene lookup returns CDR1 SGHTA and CDR2 FQGNSA. The CDR3 has 16 residues. The V and J ends lost 1 base and 5 bases respectively, with 17 bases between them. The CDR3 region is CASSLVLGGSNYGYTF. DNA for the CDR3: TGTGCCAGCAGCTTAGTATTGGGGGGTTCGAATTATGGCTACACCTTC. The full variable domain, completed using reference TRBV7-2 and TRBJ1-2, is GAGVSQSPSNKVTEKGKDVELRCDPISGHTALYWYRQSLGQGLEFLIYFQGNSAPDKSGLPSDRFSAERTGGSVSTLTIQRTQQEDSAVYLCASSLVLGGSNYGYTFGSGTRLTVV.

This clone has a single count. Here the CDR3 reads CASSGTYRQFF. For the CDR3, the DNA is TGTGCCAGCAGCGGGACCTATAGGCAGTTCTTC. This chain links TRBV5-6 with TRBJ2-1; D is tentatively TRBD1 or TRBD2 (5 bases each). The V end lost 4 bases, the J end lost 12 bases, and 11 bases lay between the germline ends. Germline values: CDR1 SGHDT, CDR2 YYEEEE. CDR3 length: 11 residues.

The chain combines TRBV6-4 with TRBJ2-1; D call uncertain. Germline V gene data show CDR1 as MRHNA and CDR2 as SNTAGT. The CDR3 length is 15 residues. The germline V and J ends were trimmed by 4 bases and 9 bases, with 19 bases remaining between them. CDR3 in DNA: TGTGCCAGCAGTGTTACCAGCACCTCCGTCAGTGAGCAGTTCTTC. This gives the protein CASSVTSTSVSEQFF.